This T cell receptor (beta chain) stems from a study of cytomegalovirus exposure and HLA in healthy donors. Whole-study context: Out of around 360 genotyped donors, roughly 83% belonged to the Caucasian-associated ancestry cluster.

About this clone itself: Its antigen is unidentified.

Broader study findings: Researchers reported in a later analysis that a missense DCLRE1C variant was tied to TCR beta V- and J-gene trimming.

The PCR contained 60 Vbeta and 13 Jbeta primers. Repertoires were generated with immunoSEQ multiplex PCR, while TCRdb's copy carries only in-frame clones and drops some. The repertoire table contains some 39,000 clones. The CDR3 sequence is 15 residues long. Per germline, CDR1 KGHSH and CDR2 LQKENI. V lost 2 bases and J lost 7; bases outside the gene matches: 7. The J gene is TRBJ2-2, the V gene TRBV18; 7 nucleotides align to TRBD1. Material: PBMCs. The clonotype comes from a woman aged 25-40 years in good health and CMV-seropositive. DNA for the CDR3: TGTGCCAGCTCACCAAATACAGGGGATGTCGGGGAGCTGTTTTTT. It translates to CASSPNTGDVGELFF. Full variable domain (missing parts from reference TRBV18 and TRBJ2-2): NAGVMQNPRHLVRRRGQEARLRCSPMKGHSHVYWYRQLPEEGLKFMVYLQKENIIDESGMPKERFSAEFPKEGPSILRIQQVVRGDSAAYFCASSPNTGDVGELFFGEGSRLTVL.